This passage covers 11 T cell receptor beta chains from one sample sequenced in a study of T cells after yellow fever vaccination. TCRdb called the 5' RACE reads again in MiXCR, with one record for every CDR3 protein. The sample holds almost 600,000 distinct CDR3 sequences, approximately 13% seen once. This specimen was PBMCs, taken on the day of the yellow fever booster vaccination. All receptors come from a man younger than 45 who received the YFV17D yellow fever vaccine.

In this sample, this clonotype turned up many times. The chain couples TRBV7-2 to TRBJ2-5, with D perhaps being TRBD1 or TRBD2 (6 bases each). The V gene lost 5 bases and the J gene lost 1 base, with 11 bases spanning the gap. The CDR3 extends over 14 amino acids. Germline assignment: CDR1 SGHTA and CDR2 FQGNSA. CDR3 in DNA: TGTGCCAGCAGCGCCCGGGGGCCCCAAGAGACCCAGTACTTC. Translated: CASSARGPQETQYF.

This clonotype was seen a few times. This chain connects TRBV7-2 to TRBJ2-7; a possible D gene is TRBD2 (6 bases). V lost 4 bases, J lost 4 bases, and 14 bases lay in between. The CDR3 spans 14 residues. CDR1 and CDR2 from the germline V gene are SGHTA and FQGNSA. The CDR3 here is CASSWGRDFYEQYF. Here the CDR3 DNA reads TGTGCCAGCAGCTGGGGACGGGACTTTTACGAGCAGTACTTC.

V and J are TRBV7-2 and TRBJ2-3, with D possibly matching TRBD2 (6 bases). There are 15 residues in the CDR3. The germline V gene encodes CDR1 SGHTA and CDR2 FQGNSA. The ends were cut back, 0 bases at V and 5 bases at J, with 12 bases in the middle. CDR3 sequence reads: CASSLAPGVGDTQYF. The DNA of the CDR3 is TGTGCCAGCAGCTTAGCCCCGGGAGTGGGAGATACGCAGTATTTT.

CDR3 loop: CASSSGQATNTGELFF. The CDR3 DNA sequence: TGTGCCAGCAGCTCGGGACAGGCAACGAACACCGGGGAGCTGTTTTTT. The gene calls are TRBV5-8 and TRBJ2-2, with 8 bases lining up with TRBD1. This CDR3 spans 16 amino acids. The J segment lost 0 bases and the V segment lost 3 bases, leaving 4 bases of the junction unmatched. The germline V gene has CDR1 SGHTS and CDR2 YDEGEE.

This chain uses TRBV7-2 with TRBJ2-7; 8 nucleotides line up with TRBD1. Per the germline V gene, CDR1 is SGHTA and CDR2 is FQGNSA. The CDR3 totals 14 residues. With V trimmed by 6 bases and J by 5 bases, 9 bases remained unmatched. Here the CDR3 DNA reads TGTGCCAGCAGTCAATACAGGGGGATGAACGAGCAGTACTTC. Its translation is CASSQYRGMNEQYF.

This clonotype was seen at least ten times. CDR3 in DNA: TGTGCCAGCAGCCGCTCGACAGAGGACAGGGGCTATGGCTACACCTTC. Translating gives CASSRSTEDRGYGYTF. The chain employs TRBV12-3 or TRBV12-4 and TRBJ1-2; 9 positions match TRBD1. V lost 6 bases to trimming and J lost 4 bases; unmatched junction nucleotides: 12. The CDR3 spans 16 residues.

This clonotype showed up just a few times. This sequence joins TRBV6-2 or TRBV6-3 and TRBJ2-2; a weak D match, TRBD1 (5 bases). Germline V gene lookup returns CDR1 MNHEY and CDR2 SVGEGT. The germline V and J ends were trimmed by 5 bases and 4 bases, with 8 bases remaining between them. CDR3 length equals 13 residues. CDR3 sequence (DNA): TGTGCCAGCAGTCGGACAAGCACCGGGGAGCTGTTTTTT. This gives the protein CASSRTSTGELFF.

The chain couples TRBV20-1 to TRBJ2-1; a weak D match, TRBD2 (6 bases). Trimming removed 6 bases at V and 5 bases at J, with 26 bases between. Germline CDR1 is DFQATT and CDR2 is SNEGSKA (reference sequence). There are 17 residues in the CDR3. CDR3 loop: CSAKPQVAESPHNEQFF. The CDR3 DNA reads TGCAGTGCCAAACCTCAAGTAGCGGAGTCTCCCCACAATGAGCAGTTCTTC.

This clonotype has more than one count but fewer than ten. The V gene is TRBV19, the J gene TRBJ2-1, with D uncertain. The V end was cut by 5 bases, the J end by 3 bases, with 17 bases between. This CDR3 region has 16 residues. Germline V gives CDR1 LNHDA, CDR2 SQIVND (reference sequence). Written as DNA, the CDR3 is TGTGCCAGTAGTCCACTGGGTAGTAAGCACTACAATGAGCAGTTCTTC. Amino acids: CASSPLGSKHYNEQFF.

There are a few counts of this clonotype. The CDR3 here is CASTLGTGTTDTQYF. The CDR3 DNA sequence: TGTGCCAGCACCCTTGGGACAGGGACCACAGATACGCAGTATTTT. The chain has TRBV11-2 and TRBJ2-3, with 9 positions matching TRBD1. In germline, CDR1 is SGHAT, CDR2 FQNNGV. The CDR3 has 15 amino acids. J lost 2 bases, V lost 7 bases, and 7 bases had no gene match.

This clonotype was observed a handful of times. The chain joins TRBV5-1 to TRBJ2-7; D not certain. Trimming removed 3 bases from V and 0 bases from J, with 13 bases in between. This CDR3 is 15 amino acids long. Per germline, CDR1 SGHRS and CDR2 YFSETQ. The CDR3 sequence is CASSWTAESSYEQYF. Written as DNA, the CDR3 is TGCGCCAGCAGCTGGACGGCGGAAAGCTCCTACGAGCAGTACTTC. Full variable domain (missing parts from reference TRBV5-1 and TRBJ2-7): KAGVTQTPRYLIKTRGQQVTLSCSPISGHRSVSWYQQTPGQGLQFLFEYFSETQRNKGNFPGRFSGRQFSNSRSEMNVSTLELGDSALYLCASSWTAESSYEQYFGPGTRLTVT.